This T cell receptor beta chain emerged from a study of beta chain features in type 1 diabetes. Overall study context: When patients were set against healthy donors, age, gender and cell yields were similar. Points from the study as a whole: Individuals with type 1 diabetes displayed fewer insertions and more deletions at VDJ junctions.

Worth noting for this clone: Its antigen remains unknown.

cDNA synthesis used the whole RNA isolate, giving expressed TCRB sequences. Naive, central memory and regulatory T cell samples yielded some 3.9 million reads on average. Profiling relied on immunoSEQ multiplex PCR, and the TCRdb table lists in-frame clones only, not all of them. The sample contains fewer than 150,000 clones, 6.9% of which appear only once. Deletions cut 5 bases from V and 8 bases from J, with 12 bases between. This CDR3 is built from 12 residues. Germline lookup yields CDR1 MNHEY and CDR2 SVGAGI. V usage is TRBV6-5 and J usage is TRBJ1-2, with D uncertain. The sequence derives from a woman aged 30 to 39 in good health. Sequencing used central memory CD4+ T cells from blood. The CDR3 sequence is CASSPHGGGYTF. The CDR3 nucleotides read TGTGCCAGCAGTCCACATGGCGGCGGCTACACCTTC.